This TCR beta chain is from a study of T cells in Graves' hyperthyroidism and ophthalmopathy. In regard to this clonotype: Its target is not known.

It was uncontrolled infection, other autoimmune disease, pregnancy or lactation that excluded patients. Study results and caveats: In the analysis, a 13 V-J model separated ophthalmopathy from stable hyperthyroidism.

What was amplified from RNA transcripts were TCR beta CDR3 regions. The HTBI primer set served for first-round RT-PCR of the TCR CDR3. TCRdb independently ran MiXCR on the multiplex PCR reads; one entry per CDR3 protein. The sample holds about 500,000 distinct CDR3 sequences, 40% to 50% seen once. This receptor was taken from an adult woman with Graves' disease, either hyperthyroidism or ophthalmopathy (not recorded which). Input material: peripheral blood or thyroid tissue (not recorded which).

CDR3 sequence (DNA): TGCAGTGCTAACAGGGGGGCGAATGGCTACACCTTC. Amino acids: CSANRGANGYTF. This chain connects TRBV20-1 to TRBJ1-2; 8 positions agree with TRBD1. V lost 4 bases and J lost 6; bases outside the gene matches: 4. Germline lookup yields CDR1 DFQATT and CDR2 SNEGSKA (reference sequence). This CDR3 spans 12 amino acids.